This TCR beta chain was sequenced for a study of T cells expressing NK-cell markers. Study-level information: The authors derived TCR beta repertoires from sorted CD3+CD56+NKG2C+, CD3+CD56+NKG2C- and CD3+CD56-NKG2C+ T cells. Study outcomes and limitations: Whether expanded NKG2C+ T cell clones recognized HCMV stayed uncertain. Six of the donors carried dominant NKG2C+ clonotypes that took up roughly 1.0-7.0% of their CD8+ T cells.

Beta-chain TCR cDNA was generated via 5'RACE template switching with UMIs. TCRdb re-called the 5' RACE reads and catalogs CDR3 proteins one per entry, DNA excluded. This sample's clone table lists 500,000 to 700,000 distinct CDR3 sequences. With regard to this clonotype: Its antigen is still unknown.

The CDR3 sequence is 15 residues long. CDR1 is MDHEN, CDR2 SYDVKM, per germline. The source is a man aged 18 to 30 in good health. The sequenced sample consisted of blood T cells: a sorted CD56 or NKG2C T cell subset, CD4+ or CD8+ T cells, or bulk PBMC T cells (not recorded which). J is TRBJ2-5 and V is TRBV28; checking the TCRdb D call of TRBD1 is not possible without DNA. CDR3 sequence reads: CASSRAGQAKETQYF.